Each of the 31 T cell receptor beta chains below was sequenced from the same sample in a study of blood T cell repertoires in COVID-19 (dated by TCRdb to the early 2020s). Receptors were amplified or captured by the immunoSEQ multiplex PCR assay. TCRdb took over this immuneACCESS table, retaining in-frame rearrangements with V and J assigned. Such tables are incomplete; in checked studies, under half of the missing clones stem from an unresolved V gene, and the remainder is unexplained. This sample has approximately 340,000 clones in its table, and around 88% of those were observed once. 2.5% to 3% of the sample is taken by the ten largest. What was sequenced was peripheral blood. All receptors come from a man aged 25-45 years with active or convalescent COVID-19.

The chain is built from TRBV30 and TRBJ1-2; D unresolved. The CDR3 has 14 amino acids. The germline V gene has CDR1 GTSNPN and CDR2 SVGIG (reference sequence). V lost 4 bases, J lost 4 bases, and 16 bases lay in between. The CDR3 reads CAWKPGNPSYGYTF. The CDR3 region has the DNA TGTGCCTGGAAACCGGGTAATCCCTCCTATGGCTACACCTTC.

The J gene is TRBJ1-2, the V gene TRBV10-3, with D tentatively TRBD1 (5 bases). Germline V gene lookup returns CDR1 ENHRY and CDR2 SYGVKD. This CDR3 is 12 amino acids long. The ends were cut back, 10 bases at V and 7 bases at J, with 16 bases in the middle. CDR3 DNA sequence: TGTGCCACGTCCGGGGGTCTGGTTGGCTACACCTTC. It translates to CATSGGLVGYTF.

The rearrangement joins TRBV30 to TRBJ2-7, with TRBD1 identical over 7 bases. The CDR3 is 14 amino acids. In germline, CDR1 is GTSNPN, CDR2 SVGIG (reference sequence). V trimming: 5 bases; J trimming: 0 bases; junction bases outside the gene matches: 7. In DNA form, the CDR3 reads TGTGCCTGGCGACAGGGCTCAAGCTCCTACGAGCAGTACTTC. It is translated as CAWRQGSSSYEQYF. Filled out from reference TRBV30 and TRBJ2-7, the complete variable domain reads SQTIHQWPATLVQPVGSPLSLECTVEGTSNPNLYWYRQAAGRGLQLLFYSVGIGQISSEVPQNLSASRPQDRQFILSSKKLLLSDSGFYLCAWRQGSSSYEQYFGPGTRLTVT.

This clone was recorded once. The rearrangement links TRBV7-2 to TRBJ1-1; D gene uncertain. This CDR3 spans 16 amino acids. Trimming took 1 base from V and 4 from J, leaving 16 bases between them. CDR1 and CDR2 from the germline V gene are SGHTA and FQGNSA. The CDR3 spells CASSLERAGGLTEAFF. CDR3 DNA: TGTGCCAGCAGCTTAGAGAGGGCGGGAGGCCTCACTGAAGCTTTCTTT.

The V gene is TRBV11-3, the J gene TRBJ2-2; maybe TRBD2 (7 bases). V lost 5 bases and J lost 6, with 19 bases in between. This CDR3 contains 16 residues. The germline gives CDR1 SGHNT, CDR2 YENEEA. The DNA for the CDR3 is TGTGCCAGCAGCAGCCGACAGGCGGGAGTAGCCGGGGAGCTGTTTTTT. Translation: CASSSRQAGVAGELFF. The variable domain in full, with the rest retrieved from reference TRBV11-3 and TRBJ2-2, is EAGVVQSPRYKIIEKKQPVAFWCNPISGHNTLYWYLQNLGQGPELLIRYENEEAVDDSQLPKDRFSAERLKGVDSTLKIQPAELGDSAVYLCASSSRQAGVAGELFFGEGSRLTVL.

The genes are TRBV7-2 and TRBJ2-5; TRBD2 might be the D (6 bases). The CDR3 runs to 15 residues. V was clipped by 5 bases and J by 5 bases, with 18 bases between them. CDR1 is SGHTA, CDR2 FQGNSA, per germline. DNA of the CDR3: TGTGCCAGCAGCCTTGGATCGGGAGAAGGCGAGACCCAGTACTTC. Translated: CASSLGSGEGETQYF.

The chain has TRBV10-3 and TRBJ2-7; D uncertain. Trimming shortened V by 3 bases and J by 3 bases, and 9 bases separated the two germline ends. The CDR3 spans 13 residues. CDR1 is ENHRY, CDR2 SYGVKD, per germline. The CDR3 is CAISEIINYEQYF. DNA of the CDR3: TGTGCCATCAGTGAAATAATTAACTACGAGCAGTACTTC.

This chain links TRBV11-3 with TRBJ2-1; D possibly corresponds to TRBD2 (6 bases). Germline-derived CDR1 and CDR2 are SGHNT and YENEEA. This CDR3 has 16 amino acids. V lost 1 base, J lost 1 base, and 11 bases lay in between. CDR3 bases: TGTGCCAGCAGCTTAGGGGGTGCGGGGTCCTACAATGAGCAGTTCTTC. It is translated as CASSLGGAGSYNEQFF.

This chain links TRBV5-4 with TRBJ2-2, with TRBD2 matching over 12 bases. From germline, CDR1 is SGHNT and CDR2 YYREEE (reference sequence). Germline trimming cut 5 bases from V and 2 bases from J; bases unmatched to any gene: 13. The CDR3 covers 19 residues. CDR3 sequence reads: CASREPGLAGPQNTGELFF. Written as DNA, the CDR3 is TGTGCCAGCAGAGAACCGGGACTAGCGGGTCCGCAAAACACCGGGGAGCTGTTTTTT.

V usage is TRBV12-3 or TRBV12-4 and J usage is TRBJ2-7, with D uncertain. The CDR3 spans 13 residues. V lost 2 bases, J lost 3 bases, and 8 bases lay in between. The CDR3 loop is CASSLLEVYEQYF. The CDR3 bases are TGTGCCAGCAGTTTACTAGAGGTCTACGAGCAGTACTTC.

The rearrangement uses TRBV24-1 and TRBJ2-7; D unclear. CDR1 and CDR2 (germline): KGHDR, SFDVKD. Trimming pared 5 bases from V and 4 bases from J, leaving 11 bases between. The CDR3 covers 13 residues. CDR3 amino acids: CATSAPPEYEQYF. CDR3 coding DNA: TGTGCCACCAGTGCCCCACCAGAATACGAGCAGTACTTC.

V gene TRBV12-3 or TRBV12-4 combines with J gene TRBJ1-2; tentatively, D is TRBD1 (6 bases). V lost 3 bases and J lost 9, with 14 bases in between. This CDR3 region has 13 residues. DNA of the CDR3: TGTGCCAGCAGTTTTTCGCTCGACAGGAGCTACACCTTC. It specifies CASSFSLDRSYTF.

This chain uses TRBV6-1 with TRBJ2-7; D is possibly TRBD1 (6 bases). The ends were cut back, 1 base at V and 4 bases at J, with 17 bases in the middle. This CDR3 has 16 amino acids. Per the germline V gene, CDR1 is MNHNS and CDR2 is SASEGT. The CDR3 nucleotides are TGTGCCAGCAGTGAAGAAGGGACACCGCTTCAGTACGAGCAGTACTTC. This translates into CASSEEGTPLQYEQYF.

In DNA form, the CDR3 reads TGTGCCAGCAGTAGGACAGGGCTCTCCTACGAGCAGTACTTC. It is translated as CASSRTGLSYEQYF. The chain carries TRBV28 and TRBJ2-7; 8 bases fit TRBD1. CDR1 and CDR2 from the germline V gene are MDHEN and SYDVKM. Germline trimming cut 5 bases from V and 0 bases from J; bases unmatched to any gene: 3. This CDR3 is built from 14 residues.

This chain links TRBV4-3 with TRBJ2-1; 8 bases fit TRBD2. Germline V gene sequence: CDR1 LGHNA, CDR2 YSLEER. The V segment lost 0 bases and the J segment 9 bases; nucleotides outside the gene matches: 7. There are 15 residues in the CDR3. The CDR3 protein is CASSQETAGVGEQFF. In nucleotides, the CDR3 is TGCGCCAGCAGCCAAGAAACAGCGGGAGTAGGTGAGCAGTTCTTC.

This clone was observed a few times. The rearrangement joins TRBV13 to TRBJ2-1; 11 positions match TRBD2. The CDR3 has 18 amino acids. Germline assignment: CDR1 PRHDT and CDR2 FYEKMQ (reference sequence). The junction had 9 bases not matched to a gene; V was cut back by 5 bases and J by 0 bases. As DNA, the CDR3 is TGTGCCAGCAGCCCTCGGCTAGCGGGGGGTCCCTCCTACAATGAGCAGTTCTTC. This sequence encodes CASSPRLAGGPSYNEQFF.

The J gene is TRBJ2-4, the V gene TRBV6-2 or TRBV6-3, with a tentative D call TRBD2 (5 bases). The CDR3 totals 15 residues. CDR1 is MNHEY, CDR2 SVGEGT, per germline. The V and J ends lost 5 bases and 0 bases respectively, with 11 bases between them. The CDR3 here is CASSARGVAKNIQYF. The CDR3 DNA follows: TGTGCCAGCAGTGCACGGGGAGTAGCCAAAAACATTCAGTACTTC.

This clone was counted a few times. This sequence joins TRBV19 and TRBJ2-1; 7 bases are shared with TRBD2. The CDR3 runs to 15 residues. Germline V gives CDR1 LNHDA, CDR2 SQIVND (reference sequence). The trim removed 3 bases at V and 0 bases at J, leaving 2 bases unmatched. For the CDR3, the DNA is TGTGCCAGTAGTATCCGGGACTACTCCTACAATGAGCAGTTCTTC. Protein product: CASSIRDYSYNEQFF.

The chain combines TRBV30 with TRBJ2-5, with D perhaps TRBD2 (5 bases). Trimming took 4 bases from V and 4 from J, leaving 10 bases between them. In germline, CDR1 is GTSNPN, CDR2 SVGIG (reference sequence). The CDR3 has 12 amino acids. The CDR3 DNA follows: TGTGCCTGGACGACGGAGGCAGAGACCCAGTACTTC. Its protein is CAWTTEAETQYF.

This sequence joins TRBV3-1 (or the pseudogene TRBV3-2) and TRBJ1-4; tentative D call: TRBD1 (5 bases). Per germline, CDR1 LGHDT and CDR2 YNNKEL (reference sequence). The CDR3 extends over 13 amino acids. V was shortened by 4 bases and J by 3 bases, with 6 bases between the two germline ends. For the CDR3, the DNA is TGTGCCAGCAGCCTAGGGGCTAATGAAAAACTGTTTTTT. Translating it yields CASSLGANEKLFF.

V is TRBV5-4 and J is TRBJ1-2; D is undetermined. The CDR3 is made up of 15 amino acids. Germline lookup yields CDR1 SGHNT and CDR2 YYREEE (reference sequence). Trimming cost V 0 bases and J 8 bases, with 17 bases left between them. The CDR3 DNA is TGTGCCAGCAGCTTGGCCGGCGCAGGCCCTTGGGGCTACACCTTC. Its translation: CASSLAGAGPWGYTF. Full variable domain (missing parts from reference TRBV5-4 and TRBJ1-2): ETGVTQSPTHLIKTRGQQVTLRCSSQSGHNTVSWYQQALGQGPQFIFQYYREEENGRGNFPPRFSGLQFPNYSSELNVNALELDDSALYLCASSLAGAGPWGYTFGSGTRLTVV.

The chain joins TRBV27 to TRBJ1-1, with D possibly TRBD1 on 5 matching bases. Trimming removed 1 base at V and 5 bases at J, with 14 bases between. CDR3 length: 15 amino acids. From germline, CDR1 is MNHEY and CDR2 SMNVEV (reference sequence). CDR3 sequence reads: CASSLFAGRGTEAFF. CDR3 DNA: TGTGCCAGCAGTTTATTTGCAGGGCGGGGAACTGAAGCTTTCTTT.

Only one count was recorded for this clone. This rearrangement joins TRBV6-4 to TRBJ1-2; the D gene is possibly TRBD1 (6 bases). V dropped 4 bases and J dropped 4 bases, with 22 bases sitting between them. CDR3 length equals 17 residues. Germline CDR1 MRHNA, CDR2 SNTAGT. This CDR3 is CASSVLFSIQGTYGYTF. The CDR3 DNA reads as TGTGCCAGCAGTGTACTCTTCTCAATACAGGGAACCTATGGCTACACCTTC.

The chain couples TRBV11-2 to TRBJ1-4; 8 bases line up with TRBD1. Germline assignment: CDR1 SGHAT and CDR2 FQNNGV. The CDR3 contains 15 residues. V trimming: 6 bases; J trimming: 5 bases; junction bases outside the gene matches: 8. In DNA, the CDR3 is TGTGCCAGCAGACCCCCCGGGACAGGAAATGAAAAACTGTTTTTT. This translates into CASRPPGTGNEKLFF.

The genes are TRBV27 and TRBJ2-5, with 7 bases that match TRBD2. Trimming removed 3 bases from V and 7 bases from J; junction bases left unmatched: 8. Germline V CDR1 and CDR2: MNHEY, SMNVEV (reference sequence). CDR3 length equals 14 residues. In DNA form, the CDR3 reads TGTGCCAGCAGTTTTTGGGGAGGGGCTCGGACCCAGTACTTC. Translating it yields CASSFWGGARTQYF.

The chain links TRBV23-1 to TRBJ2-5; 13 positions agree with TRBD2. TRBV23-1 is flagged as an ORF with uncertain function. V was clipped by 3 bases and J by 0 bases; unmatched bases: 7. This CDR3 region has 18 residues. CDR3 region: CASSQSTSGGTYQETQYF. The CDR3 DNA reads as TGCGCCAGCAGTCAGTCGACTAGCGGGGGGACCTACCAAGAGACCCAGTACTTC.

The V call is TRBV4-1, the J call TRBJ1-3; a weak D match, TRBD1 (5 bases). Looked up from germline, CDR1 is MGHRA and CDR2 is YSYEKL. This CDR3 comprises 15 residues. V lost 3 bases, J lost 4 bases, and 13 bases lay in between. This CDR3 is CASSHPGGEGNTIYF. CDR3 in DNA: TGCGCCAGCAGCCACCCGGGAGGGGAGGGAAACACCATATATTTT.

The chain is built from TRBV15 and TRBJ1-5, with unresolved D. Germline CDR1 LNHNV, CDR2 YYDKDF (reference sequence). The V and J ends lost 8 bases and 5 bases respectively, with 10 bases between them. The CDR3 covers 12 residues. CDR3 in amino acids: CATRRGDQPQHF. Here the CDR3 DNA reads TGTGCCACCCGTCGCGGGGATCAGCCCCAGCATTTT. The full variable domain, in which reference TRBV15 and TRBJ1-5 provide the parts outside the CDR3, is DAMVIQNPRYQVTQFGKPVTLSCSQTLNHNVMYWYQQKSSQAPKLLFHYYDKDFNNEADTPDNFQSRRPNTSFCFLDIRSPGLGDTAMYLCATRRGDQPQHFGDGTRLSIL.

The chain combines TRBV30 with TRBJ2-1, with 7 bases identical to TRBD1. In germline, CDR1 is GTSNPN, CDR2 SVGIG (reference sequence). Trimming took 2 bases from V and 7 from J; bases not matched to a gene: 5. The CDR3 is made up of 13 amino acids. The CDR3 DNA reads as TGTGCCTGGAGTCCCTACAGGGGTAATGAGCAGTTCTTC. It specifies CAWSPYRGNEQFF.

The rearrangement joins TRBV27 to TRBJ1-6; the D is unclear. Trimming cost V 3 bases and J 5 bases, with 8 bases left between them. Germline CDR1 and CDR2: MNHEY and SMNVEV (reference sequence). This CDR3 region has 14 residues. The CDR3 reads CASSLARNNSPLHF. In DNA form, the CDR3 reads TGTGCCAGCAGTTTGGCCAGAAATAATTCACCCCTCCACTTT.

This clone was seen a handful of times. The chain links TRBV6-5 to TRBJ2-7; 10 nucleotides line up with TRBD1. With V trimmed by 6 bases and J by 2 bases, 4 bases remained unmatched. The CDR3 is 14 amino acids. The germline CDR1 and CDR2 sequences are MNHEY and SVGAGI. CDR3 in amino acids: CASRTTGGAYEQYF. As DNA, the CDR3 is TGTGCCAGCAGGACGACAGGGGGCGCCTACGAGCAGTACTTC.